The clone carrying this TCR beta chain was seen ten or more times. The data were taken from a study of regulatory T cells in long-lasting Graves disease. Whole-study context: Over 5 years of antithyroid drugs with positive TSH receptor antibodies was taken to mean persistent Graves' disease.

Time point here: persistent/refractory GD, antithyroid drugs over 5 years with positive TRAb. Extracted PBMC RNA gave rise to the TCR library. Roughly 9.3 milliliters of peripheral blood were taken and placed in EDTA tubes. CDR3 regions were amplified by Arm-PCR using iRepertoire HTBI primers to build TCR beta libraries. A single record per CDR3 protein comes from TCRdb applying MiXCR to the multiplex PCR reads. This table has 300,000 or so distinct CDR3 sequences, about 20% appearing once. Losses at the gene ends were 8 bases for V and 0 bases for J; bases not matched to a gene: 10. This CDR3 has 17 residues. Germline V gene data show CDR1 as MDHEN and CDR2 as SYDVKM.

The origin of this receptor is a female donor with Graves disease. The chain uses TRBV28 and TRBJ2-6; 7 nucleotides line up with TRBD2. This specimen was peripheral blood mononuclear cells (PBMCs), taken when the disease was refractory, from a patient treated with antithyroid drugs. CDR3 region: CASGRPAGVSGANVLTF. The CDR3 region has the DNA TGTGCCAGCGGTCGTCCTGCGGGGGTCTCTGGGGCCAACGTCCTGACTTTC. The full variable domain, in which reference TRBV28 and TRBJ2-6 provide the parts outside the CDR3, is DVKVTQSSRYLVKRTGEKVFLECVQDMDHENMFWYRQDPGLGLRLIYFSYDVKMKEKGDIPEGYSVSREKKERFSLILESASTNQTSMYLCASGRPAGVSGANVLTFGAGSRLTVL.